This entry lists 18 T cell receptor beta chains sequenced from one sample in a study of blood T cell repertoires in COVID-19. Libraries were prepared by immunoSEQ multiplex PCR; TCRdb keeps only in-frame clonotypes and omits some of them. The sample carries about 400,000 clones, roughly 90% recorded once. Specimen: peripheral blood. These receptors all come from a man between 35 and 55 years old with acute or convalescent COVID-19.

The chain uses TRBV5-1 and TRBJ2-5; a weak D match, TRBD2 (6 bases). The germline CDR1 and CDR2 sequences are SGHRS and YFSETQ. The CDR3 sequence is 16 residues long. V was shortened by 6 bases and J by 0 bases, with 18 bases between the two germline ends. The CDR3 DNA reads TGCGCCAGCAACTCAAGACCGGGGGTTTACCAAGAGACCCAGTACTTC. This translates into CASNSRPGVYQETQYF.

This rearrangement joins TRBV27 to TRBJ2-7; 13 nucleotides agree with TRBD2. After removal of 5 bases from V and 7 bases from J, the junction contained 8 bases not matched to a gene. Germline CDR1 reads MNHEY; CDR2 reads SMNVEV (reference sequence). CDR3 length: 15 residues. CDR3 nucleotide sequence: TGTGCCAGCAGTACCCGGCCGGGACTAGCGGGGGAGCAGTACTTC. Amino acid sequence: CASSTRPGLAGEQYF.

This clone appeared a single time. The chain employs TRBV27 and TRBJ2-5; a weak D match, TRBD1 (6 bases). Germline CDR1 reads MNHEY; CDR2 reads SMNVEV (reference sequence). The CDR3 has 14 amino acids. V was shortened by 5 bases and J by 0 bases, with 10 bases between the two germline ends. The CDR3 DNA reads as TGTGCCAGCAGTCTCACAGGGTACCAAGAGACCCAGTACTTC. It specifies CASSLTGYQETQYF.

This chain connects TRBV19 to TRBJ2-5; TRBD2 matches 8 bases. Germline trimming cut 5 bases from V and 1 base from J; bases unmatched to any gene: 9. Germline V lookup: CDR1 LNHDA, CDR2 SQIVND (reference sequence). This CDR3 comprises 16 residues. CDR3 bases: TGTGCCAGTAGTCCTTCACTAGCGGAGACCCAAGAGACCCAGTACTTC. It translates to CASSPSLAETQETQYF. Using reference TRBV19 and TRBJ2-5 for the parts outside the CDR3, the full variable domain is DGGITQSPKYLFRKEGQNVTLSCEQNLNHDAMYWYRQDPGQGLRLIYYSQIVNDFQKGDIAEGYSVSREKKESFPLTVTSAQKNPTAFYLCASSPSLAETQETQYFGPGTRLLVL.

Points on this clone: The sample holds other DNA sequences that translate to the same CDR3. The V and J genes are TRBV4-2 and TRBJ1-1, with D possibly matching TRBD1 (6 bases). This CDR3 has 13 amino acids. Germline V gene data show CDR1 as LGHNA and CDR2 as YNFKEQ. V dropped 0 bases and J dropped 13 bases, with 15 bases sitting between them. This chain's CDR3 is CASSQDQGRGGFF. The CDR3 DNA reads as TGTGCCAGCAGCCAAGATCAGGGCAGGGGCGGTTTCTTT.

In nucleotides, the CDR3 is TGTGCCACAGGGGGAGCAGGGGTGACCGGGGAGCTGTTTTTT. Its protein is CATGGAGVTGELFF. This sequence joins TRBV24-1 and TRBJ2-2, with a possible D match to TRBD1 (6 bases). The CDR3 runs to 14 residues. The V end was cut by 10 bases, the J end by 5 bases, with 16 bases between. The V gene's germline CDR1 is KGHDR and CDR2 SFDVKD.

The chain joins TRBV28 to TRBJ1-1; no clear D. Trimming left V 3 bases short and J 0 bases short, with 11 bases between. From germline, CDR1 is MDHEN and CDR2 SYDVKM. The CDR3 sequence is 15 residues long. CDR3 residues: CASSLAALMNTEAFF. In DNA form, the CDR3 reads TGTGCCAGCAGTTTGGCTGCCCTCATGAACACTGAAGCTTTCTTT.

The gene calls are TRBV2 and TRBJ2-4; D is ambiguous. Deletions cut 7 bases from V and 4 bases from J, with 8 bases between. Germline CDR1 SNHLY, CDR2 FYNNEI. The CDR3 sequence is 12 residues long. The CDR3 DNA is TGTGCCAGCATCGTCAGAAAAAACATTCAGTACTTC. Its protein is CASIVRKNIQYF.

This chain links TRBV14 with TRBJ2-1; 8 bases line up with TRBD2. Trimming at V came to 4 bases and at J to 6 bases, leaving 8 bases not matched to a gene. There are 15 residues in the CDR3. Germline V gene lookup returns CDR1 SGHDN and CDR2 FVKESK. The CDR3 reads CASSRGLANANEQFF. In DNA form, the CDR3 reads TGTGCCAGCAGCCGAGGACTAGCAAATGCCAATGAGCAGTTCTTC.

The gene calls are TRBV6-5 and TRBJ2-1; 12 nucleotides agree with TRBD2. J lost 4 bases, V lost 11 bases, and 6 bases had no gene match. The germline gives CDR1 MNHEY, CDR2 SVGAGI. The CDR3 runs 14 residues. Written as DNA, the CDR3 is TGTGCCGGCCAACTAGCGGGGGGATACAATGAGCAGTTCTTC. Protein sequence: CAGQLAGGYNEQFF.

The chain is built from TRBV29-1 and TRBJ1-1; 8 bases line up with TRBD1. V gave up 7 bases and J gave up 8 bases; unmatched junction bases: 3. Germline V gene sequence: CDR1 SQVTM, CDR2 ANQGSEA. The CDR3 spans 10 residues. CDR3 sequence (DNA): TGCAGCGCACGGGACAGGGAAGCTTTCTTT. Translated: CSARDREAFF.

The chain is built from TRBV5-1 and TRBJ2-2; D is perhaps TRBD2 (6 bases). The ends were cut back, 4 bases at V and 6 bases at J, with 16 bases in the middle. This CDR3 comprises 15 residues. Germline lookup yields CDR1 SGHRS and CDR2 YFSETQ. The CDR3 loop is CASSVSLREAGELFF. For the CDR3, the DNA is TGCGCCAGCAGCGTCTCTTTAAGGGAGGCCGGGGAGCTGTTTTTT.

This chain uses TRBV9 with TRBJ1-5; 7 nucleotides line up with TRBD1. The germline CDR1 and CDR2 sequences are SGDLS and YYNGEE. The CDR3 is 15 residues long. With V trimmed by 3 bases and J by 0 bases, 3 bases remained unmatched. The CDR3 protein is CASSDGTDSNQPQHF. CDR3 bases: TGTGCCAGCAGCGATGGGACAGATAGCAATCAGCCCCAGCATTTT.

Worth noting for this clone: One end of the junction varies from germline; a read error may be responsible. This chain joins TRBV3-1 (or the pseudogene TRBV3-2) and TRBJ2-2; D is uncertain. The V gene's germline CDR1 is LGHDT and CDR2 YNNKEL (reference sequence). The length of the CDR3 is 16 residues. CDR3 coding DNA: TGTGCCAGCAGCCAAGGAACCCCAGTTAACACCAGGGAGCTGTTTTTT. It specifies CASSQGTPVNTRELFF.

The V call is TRBV29-1, the J call TRBJ2-1; 14 bases align to TRBD2. The junction had 12 bases not matched to a gene; V was cut back by 5 bases and J by 3 bases. CDR3 length equals 18 residues. Germline CDR1 and CDR2: SQVTM and ANQGSEA. This CDR3 reads CSVLPGLAGEGYYNEQFF. CDR3 nucleotides: TGCAGCGTTTTACCGGGACTAGCGGGAGAAGGCTACTACAATGAGCAGTTCTTC.

The chain recombines TRBV7-2 with TRBJ1-2; 7 positions agree with TRBD1. Unmatched junction bases numbered 3, after V lost 5 bases and J lost 6 bases. Germline lookup yields CDR1 SGHTA and CDR2 FQGNSA. The CDR3 covers 12 residues. DNA for the CDR3: TGTGCCAGCAGCCCTGACAGGGATGGCTACACCTTC. It encodes CASSPDRDGYTF. The variable domain in full, completed from reference TRBV7-2 and TRBJ1-2, reads GAGVSQSPSNKVTEKGKDVELRCDPISGHTALYWYRQSLGQGLEFLIYFQGNSAPDKSGLPSDRFSAERTGGSVSTLTIQRTQQEDSAVYLCASSPDRDGYTFGSGTRLTVV.

This chain joins TRBV7-9 and TRBJ2-3; tentative D call: TRBD1 (5 bases). The CDR3 loop spans 15 amino acids. Germline CDR1 is SEHNR and CDR2 is FQNEAQ (reference sequence). The V end lost 1 base, the J end lost 6 bases, and 14 bases lay between the germline ends. CDR3 protein: CASSLVLGKGDTQYF. DNA for the CDR3: TGTGCCAGCAGCTTAGTCTTAGGGAAGGGGGATACGCAGTATTTT.

This sequence joins TRBV13 and TRBJ1-1; the D is unclear. Germline assignment: CDR1 PRHDT and CDR2 FYEKMQ (reference sequence). This CDR3 region has 13 residues. Trimming removed 3 bases at V and 8 bases at J, with 13 bases between. The DNA for the CDR3 is TGTGCCAGCAGCTTCGATACCCGGGAAGAAGCTTTCTTT. Translated, it gives CASSFDTREEAFF.